The T cell receptor (beta chain) under discussion was sequenced for a study of T cells in Graves' hyperthyroidism and ophthalmopathy. This clonotype has a count of ten or more. Ophthalmopathy cases met thresholds of Clinical Activity Score at least 3, NOSPECS grade at least 4 and duration under 3 months. Diagnosing involved the use of clinical symptoms, serum thyroxine and TRAb, thyroid ultrasound and orbital computed tomography. RNA transcripts provided the source from which TCR beta CDR3 regions were amplified. The primer set for the first-round RT-PCR of the TCR CDR3 was HTBI. One entry per CDR3 protein results from TCRdb running MiXCR on the multiplex PCR reads. The sample has 250,000 to 300,000 distinct CDR3 sequences, over 15% seen once. Germline CDR1 is MNHEY and CDR2 is SMNVEV (reference sequence). The CDR3 extends over 15 amino acids. The ends lost 5 bases at V and 11 bases at J; junction bases unmatched: 15.

The rearrangement joins TRBV27 to TRBJ1-1, with 9 positions matching TRBD1. The origin of this receptor is a woman aged 55-70 years with Graves' ophthalmopathy. The specimen was blood. CDR3 loop: CASSPSRTGEVEAFF. In nucleotides, the CDR3 is TGTGCCAGCAGTCCCTCCCGGACAGGGGAGGTGGAGGCTTTCTTT.